There are a few counts of the clone carrying this TCR beta chain. The sorting of PBMCs gave CD4+ and CD8+ T cells. Extraction and reverse transcription of RNA yielded cDNA as the sequencing template. Libraries were prepared by immunoSEQ multiplex PCR; TCRdb keeps only in-frame clonotypes and omits some of them. The sample has over 200,000 clones, 57% seen once; the top ten hold approximately 0.44%. The data derive from a study of CD8+ T cells in alopecia areata. Across the study: It was 6 to 18 months of tofacitinib, and then there were 6 months off drug.

Germline CDR1 is SGHTA and CDR2 is FQGTGA. This CDR3 contains 17 residues. V dropped 1 base and J dropped 2 bases, with 16 bases sitting between them. This chain joins TRBV7-3 and TRBJ2-3; D possibly uses TRBD1 or TRBD2 (5 bases each). This receptor was identified in a human donor with alopecia areata. Sequencing was performed on CD4+ T cells sorted from blood, taken at week 0. The CDR3, as DNA: TGTGCCAGCAGCTTAAAGATAGGGACCCCGGACACAGATACGCAGTATTTT. Protein sequence: CASSLKIGTPDTDTQYF.